This TCR beta chain was sequenced during a study of graft-versus-host responses after intestinal transplantation (dated by TCRdb to the early 2020s). Context from the whole study: The transplants that recipients received were multivisceral, liver-intestinal, or isolated intestinal. Anti-thymocyte globulin induction was given to all recipients, followed by maintenance tacrolimus and steroids for roughly 3 years. After intestinal transplantation, graft-versus-host and host-versus-graft alloreactive T cell clones were followed in the graft, circulation and bone marrow using bulk TCR-beta CDR3 sequencing. To identify alloreactive clones, pre-transplant mixed lymphocyte reaction products were sequenced and compared with unstimulated pre-transplant donor and recipient T cells. A cohort of more than 20 intestinal transplant recipients, including one retransplant, was enrolled, and a few patients lacking pretransplant specimens were excluded. A peak of at least 4% donor T cells among recipient peripheral blood mononuclear cells was the definition used for donor T cell macrochimerism. Rather than going through the commercial service, samples from three later patients were sequenced in-house on an Illumina MiSeq and processed with MiXCR. Broad study findings and their caveats: High GvH to HvG T cell clonal ratios were observed in the allografts of patients with donor T cell macrochimerism. GvH clones were detected in recipient bone marrow, and some appeared earlier in ileal mucosa or blood, consistent with an intestinal mucosal origin. Conclusions were limited by the relatively low number and heterogeneity of intestinal transplant patients. Early after transplant, peak levels of circulating GvH clones were found to be associated with declines in HvG clones.

From the cysteine through the phenylalanine, the CDR3 covers 17 amino acids. Just CDR3 DNA is preserved here, 51 bases in frame from base 1. Via the germline V gene, CDR1 is KGHSH and CDR2 LQKENI. Trimming removed 6 bases from V and 4 bases from J; the gene matches leave 15 bases unexplained. Libraries were prepared through the immunoSEQ multiplex PCR assay. For most patients, genomic DNA was isolated using the Qiagen DNeasy Blood and Tissue Kit and was shipped frozen to Adaptive Biotechnologies for TCR sequencing. High-throughput TCR-beta CDR3 sequencing of genomic DNA from most patients was performed by Adaptive Biotechnologies. As for how the authors treated the data: TCR sequencing data for over 15 patients were retrieved from Adaptive's ImmunoSEQ software; three other patients were processed with MiXCR and VDJtools. To correct CD4 versus CD8 sorting errors, any sequence found in both subsets at a frequency ratio below 5:1 was removed. CDR3 nucleotide sequences shared between donor and recipient were removed because the origin of such sequences could not be assigned. To count as alloreactive, a clone needed at least 2-fold expansion over unstimulated cells and a minimum CFSE-low frequency of 0.002% (template counts) or 0.001% (read counts). A clone was considered mappable if detected in the sequenced pre-transplant spleen, lymph node, or MLR CFSE-low populations of the donor or recipient. The cumulative frequency of alloreactive clones was calculated as a percentage of all sequences, weighted by copy number. TCRdb stores this immuneACCESS table with in-frame sequences only. Part of the clones is absent; in the studies checked, under half of the shortfall reflects unresolved V genes, and no reason is known for the rest. That table gives V, J and clone size, and the DNA gave D and trimming. Present in this sample are about 14,000 clones, roughly a third of which were seen just once. The leading ten clones occupy approximately 5.1% of the sample.

Note on this clone: No per-base quality is available; no much larger clone lies one base away.

According to the study, the label for this sample's time point signals: cells obtained before transplantation from donor or recipient. Mixed lymphocyte reactions plated some 200,000 CFSE-labeled pre-transplant responders with some 200,000 irradiated violet-dye-labeled stimulators and were cultured for more than five days. After the mixed lymphocyte reaction, proliferating CD3+CD4+CFSE-low and CD3+CD8+CFSE-low responder cells were FACS-sorted on a BD Influx sorter. The source material was alloreactive CD4+ T cells from a mixed lymphocyte reaction culture, sampled before intestinal transplant. The cell subset or site label of this sample denotes: CFSE-low proliferating T cells sorted from roughly six-day pre-transplant mixed lymphocyte reaction (GvH or HvG direction). This clonotype was sampled from a human patient who received an intestinal transplant. The rearrangement joined TRBV18 to TRBJ1-5, and 7 junctional nucleotides match TRBD1. CDR3 loop: CASSPRGSWDSNQPQHF. The nucleotide sequence is given as TGTGCCAGCTCTCCAAGAGGTAGCTGGGACAGTAATCAGCCCCAGCATTTT.